This record covers a single T cell receptor beta chain. Under the authors' procedure: Amplified reference gene primers provided the basis for estimating nucleated cell counts. The repertoire was sequenced with immunoSEQ multiplex PCR; TCRdb's copy has only in-frame clones and lacks some. That table furnishes V, J and clone size, whereas the DNA furnished D and trimming. The repertoire holds 200,000 to 250,000 clones, with 65% to 90% as singletons. The source of the sample is a study of blood T cell repertoires in COVID-19. At the level of the study: T cells, B-cell-depleted T cells, or PBMCs provided the cDNA or gDNA that served as material.

The CDR3 runs 15 residues. V lost 5 bases to trimming and J lost 4 bases, with 17 bases between them. CDR1 SEHNR and CDR2 FQNEAQ come from the germline V gene (reference sequence). Enrolled through a virtual design, the participants were between about 18 and 89 years of age and came from approximately 25 US areas. This clonotype was obtained from a woman aged 45-65 years with acute COVID-19. Material: PBMCs or T cells enriched from blood (not recorded which). The chain couples TRBV7-9 to TRBJ1-1; TRBD1 might be the D (5 bases). The CDR3 protein is CASSTQSAGGTEAFF. The CDR3 coding sequence is TGTGCCAGCAGCACCCAATCAGCCGGGGGCACTGAAGCTTTCTTT.